This note documents a single T cell receptor (beta chain) sequence. The same CDR3 is also encoded by other DNA sequences in this sample. The data stem from a study of identifying expanded T cells in peripheral blood. The data were produced by immunoSEQ multiplex PCR, yet TCRdb's version contains in-frame clones alone and is incomplete. The data hold 95,000 to 100,000 clones, with around nine tenths observed a single time. V gave up 1 base and J gave up 6 bases, with 2 bases separating them. Looked up from germline, CDR1 is SGHAT and CDR2 is FQNNGV. The CDR3 consists of 11 residues. The origin of this receptor is a person aged 18 to 70 in good health. Material: blood. The chain has TRBV11-2 and TRBJ2-3; D uncertain. CDR3 sequence (DNA): TGTGCCAGCAGCTTAGGGGATACGCAGTATTTT. This sequence encodes CASSLGDTQYF.